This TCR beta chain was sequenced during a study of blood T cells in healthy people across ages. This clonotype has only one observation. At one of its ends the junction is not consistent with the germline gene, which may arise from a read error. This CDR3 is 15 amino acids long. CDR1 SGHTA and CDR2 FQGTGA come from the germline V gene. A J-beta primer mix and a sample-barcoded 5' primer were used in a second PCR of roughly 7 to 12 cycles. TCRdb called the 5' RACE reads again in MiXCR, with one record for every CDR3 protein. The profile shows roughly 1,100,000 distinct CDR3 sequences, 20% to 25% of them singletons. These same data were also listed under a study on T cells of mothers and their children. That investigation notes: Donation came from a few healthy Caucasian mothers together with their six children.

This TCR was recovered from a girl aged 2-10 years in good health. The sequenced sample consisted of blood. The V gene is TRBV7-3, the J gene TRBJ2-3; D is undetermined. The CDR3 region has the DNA TGTGCCAGCAACTTAAATGGCGGAGGCACAGATACGCAGTATTTT. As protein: CASNLNGGGTDTQYF.